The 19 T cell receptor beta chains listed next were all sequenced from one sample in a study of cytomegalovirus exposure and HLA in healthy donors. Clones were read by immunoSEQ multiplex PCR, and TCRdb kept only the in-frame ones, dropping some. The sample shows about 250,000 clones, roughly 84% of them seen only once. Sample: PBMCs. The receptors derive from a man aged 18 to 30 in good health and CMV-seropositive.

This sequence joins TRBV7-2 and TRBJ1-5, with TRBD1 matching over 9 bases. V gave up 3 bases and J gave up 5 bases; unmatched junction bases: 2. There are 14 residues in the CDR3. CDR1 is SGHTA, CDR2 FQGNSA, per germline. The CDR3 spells CASSFRDRDQPQHF. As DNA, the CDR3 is TGTGCCAGCAGCTTCCGGGACAGGGATCAGCCCCAGCATTTT.

The CDR3 loop is CASKGGTPETQYF. Here the CDR3 DNA reads TGTGCCAGCAAGGGGGGGACCCCAGAGACCCAGTACTTC. The chain links TRBV28 to TRBJ2-5; weak D call: TRBD2 (7 bases). CDR1 MDHEN and CDR2 SYDVKM come from the germline V gene. V was trimmed by 7 bases and J by 4 bases, leaving 13 bases between them. The CDR3 is 13 amino acids.

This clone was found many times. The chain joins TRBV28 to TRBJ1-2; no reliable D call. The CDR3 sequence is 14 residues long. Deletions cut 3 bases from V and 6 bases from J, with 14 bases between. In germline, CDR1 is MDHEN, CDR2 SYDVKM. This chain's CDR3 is CASSFGHFIDGYTF. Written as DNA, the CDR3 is TGTGCCAGCAGTTTTGGGCACTTTATAGATGGCTACACCTTC.

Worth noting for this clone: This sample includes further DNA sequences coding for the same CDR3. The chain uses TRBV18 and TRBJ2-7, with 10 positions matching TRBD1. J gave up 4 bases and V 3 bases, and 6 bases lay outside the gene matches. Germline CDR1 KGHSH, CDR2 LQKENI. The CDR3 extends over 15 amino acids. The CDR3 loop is CASSPGTGEGYEQYF. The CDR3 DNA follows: TGTGCCAGCTCACCCGGGACAGGGGAAGGTTACGAGCAGTACTTC. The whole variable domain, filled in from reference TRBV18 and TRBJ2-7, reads NAGVMQNPRHLVRRRGQEARLRCSPMKGHSHVYWYRQLPEEGLKFMVYLQKENIIDESGMPKERFSAEFPKEGPSILRIQQVVRGDSAAYFCASSPGTGEGYEQYFGPGTRLTVT.

In DNA, the CDR3 is TGTGCCAGCAGTCCCCCAGACAGGACCGACACTGAAGCTTTCTTT. Protein: CASSPPDRTDTEAFF. The chain combines TRBV6-6 with TRBJ1-1, with D possibly matching TRBD1 (6 bases). This CDR3 is built from 15 residues. The V gene lost 5 bases and the J gene lost 3 bases, with 16 bases spanning the gap. Per germline, CDR1 MNHNY and CDR2 SVGAGI (reference sequence).

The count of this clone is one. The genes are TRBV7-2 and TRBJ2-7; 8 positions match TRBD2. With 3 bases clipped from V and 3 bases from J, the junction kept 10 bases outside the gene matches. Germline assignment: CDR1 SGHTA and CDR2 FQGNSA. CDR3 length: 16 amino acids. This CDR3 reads CASSFRLAGLSYEQYF. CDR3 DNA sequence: TGTGCCAGCAGCTTTCGCCTAGCGGGCCTTAGCTACGAGCAGTACTTC.

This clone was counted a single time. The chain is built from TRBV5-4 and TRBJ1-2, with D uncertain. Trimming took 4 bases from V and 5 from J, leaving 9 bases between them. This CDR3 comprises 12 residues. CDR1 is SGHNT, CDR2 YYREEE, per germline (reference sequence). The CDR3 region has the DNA TGTGCCAGCAGCACTGATATATATGGCTACACCTTC. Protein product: CASSTDIYGYTF.

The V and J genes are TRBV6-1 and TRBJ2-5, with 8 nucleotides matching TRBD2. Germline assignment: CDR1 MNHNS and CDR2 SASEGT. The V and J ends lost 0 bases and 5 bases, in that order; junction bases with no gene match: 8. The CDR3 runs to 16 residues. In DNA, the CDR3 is TGTGCCAGCAGTGAAGCGCCCGGACTAGCCACGGAGACCCAGTACTTC. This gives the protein CASSEAPGLATETQYF.

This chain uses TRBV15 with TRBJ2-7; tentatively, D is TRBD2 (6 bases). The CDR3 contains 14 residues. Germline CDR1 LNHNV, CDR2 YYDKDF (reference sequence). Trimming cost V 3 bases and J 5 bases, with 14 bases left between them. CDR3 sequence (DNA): TGTGCCACCAGCAGCCCCGGGAGTCTGAACGAGCAGTACTTC. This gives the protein CATSSPGSLNEQYF.

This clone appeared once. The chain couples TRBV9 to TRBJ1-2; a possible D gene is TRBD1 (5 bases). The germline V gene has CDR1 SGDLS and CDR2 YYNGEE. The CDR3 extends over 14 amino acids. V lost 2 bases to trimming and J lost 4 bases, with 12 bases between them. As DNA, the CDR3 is TGTGCCAGCAGCGTGGACGGGACCTTCTATGGCTACACCTTC. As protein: CASSVDGTFYGYTF. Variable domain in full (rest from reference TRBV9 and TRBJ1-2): DSGVTQTPKHLITATGQRVTLRCSPRSGDLSVYWYQQSLDQGLQFLIQYYNGEERAKGNILERFSAQQFPDLHSELNLSSLELGDSALYFCASSVDGTFYGYTFGSGTRLTVV.

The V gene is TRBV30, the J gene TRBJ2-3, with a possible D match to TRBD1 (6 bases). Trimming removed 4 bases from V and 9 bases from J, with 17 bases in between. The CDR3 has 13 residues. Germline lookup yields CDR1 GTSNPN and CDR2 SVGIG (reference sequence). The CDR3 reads CAWNRDTEPTQYF. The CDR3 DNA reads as TGTGCCTGGAACCGGGACACCGAGCCAACGCAGTATTTT. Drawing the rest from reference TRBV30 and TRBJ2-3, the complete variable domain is SQTIHQWPATLVQPVGSPLSLECTVEGTSNPNLYWYRQAAGRGLQLLFYSVGIGQISSEVPQNLSASRPQDRQFILSSKKLLLSDSGFYLCAWNRDTEPTQYFGPGTRLTVL.

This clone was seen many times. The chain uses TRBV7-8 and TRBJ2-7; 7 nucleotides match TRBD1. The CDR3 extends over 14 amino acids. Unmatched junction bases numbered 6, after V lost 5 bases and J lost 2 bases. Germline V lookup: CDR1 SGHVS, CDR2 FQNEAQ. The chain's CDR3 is CASSPTGQTYEQYF. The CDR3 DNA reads TGTGCCAGCAGCCCGACGGGACAGACCTACGAGCAGTACTTC.

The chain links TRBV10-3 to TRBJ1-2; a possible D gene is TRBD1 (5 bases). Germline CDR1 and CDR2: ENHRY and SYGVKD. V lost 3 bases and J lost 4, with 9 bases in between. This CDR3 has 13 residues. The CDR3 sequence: CAISEGVSYGYTF. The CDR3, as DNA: TGTGCCATCAGTGAAGGGGTCTCCTATGGCTACACCTTC.

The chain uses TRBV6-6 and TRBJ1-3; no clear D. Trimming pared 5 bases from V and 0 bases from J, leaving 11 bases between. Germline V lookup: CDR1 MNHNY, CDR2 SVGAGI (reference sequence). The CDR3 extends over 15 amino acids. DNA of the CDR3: TGTGCCAGCAGTCTGGACGTCTACTCTGGAAACACCATATATTTT. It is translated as CASSLDVYSGNTIYF.

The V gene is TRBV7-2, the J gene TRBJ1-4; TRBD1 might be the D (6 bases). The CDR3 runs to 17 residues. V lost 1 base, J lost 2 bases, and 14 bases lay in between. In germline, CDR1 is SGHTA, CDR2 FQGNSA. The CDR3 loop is CASSLVRGRGTNEKLFF. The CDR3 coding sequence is TGTGCCAGCAGCTTAGTCAGGGGCCGGGGGACTAATGAAAAACTGTTTTTT.

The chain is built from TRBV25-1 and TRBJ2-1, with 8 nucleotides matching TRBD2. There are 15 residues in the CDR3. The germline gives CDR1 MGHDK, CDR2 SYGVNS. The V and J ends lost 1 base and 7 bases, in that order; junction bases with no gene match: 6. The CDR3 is CASSESGRGWNEQFF. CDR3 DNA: TGTGCCAGCAGTGAATCCGGGAGGGGTTGGAATGAGCAGTTCTTC.

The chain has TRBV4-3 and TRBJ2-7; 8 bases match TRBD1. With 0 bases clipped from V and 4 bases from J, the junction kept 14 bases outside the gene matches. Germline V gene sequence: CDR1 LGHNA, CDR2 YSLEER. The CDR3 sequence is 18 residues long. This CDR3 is CASSQEASGRGLLYEQYF. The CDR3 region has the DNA TGCGCCAGCAGCCAAGAAGCGTCGGGCAGGGGGCTTTTGTACGAGCAGTACTTC.

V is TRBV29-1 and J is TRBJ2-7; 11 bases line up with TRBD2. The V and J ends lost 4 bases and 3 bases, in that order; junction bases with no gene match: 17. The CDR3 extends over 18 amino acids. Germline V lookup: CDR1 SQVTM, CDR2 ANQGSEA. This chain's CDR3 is CSVAGRTGPSGRYYEQYF. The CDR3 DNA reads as TGCAGCGTTGCAGGCAGGACAGGGCCTAGCGGGAGGTACTACGAGCAGTACTTC.

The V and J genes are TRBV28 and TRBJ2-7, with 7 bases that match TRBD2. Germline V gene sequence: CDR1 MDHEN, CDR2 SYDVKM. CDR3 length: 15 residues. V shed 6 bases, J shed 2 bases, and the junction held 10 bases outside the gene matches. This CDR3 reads CASRLARTGTYEQYF. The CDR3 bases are TGTGCCAGCAGACTAGCGCGAACCGGAACCTACGAGCAGTACTTC.